This TCR beta chain was sequenced for a study of molecular identifiers for immune sequencing clone quantification. A remark on this clonotype: Its specificity is unknown.

Sorted cell numbers of roughly 20,000 to 1,100,000, with 10%, 30% or 50% RNA, served as input for naive CD8 libraries. Naive CD8 T cells, phenotype CD8+CD4-CCR7+CD45RA+, were sorted. TCRdb reprocessed the PCR reads with MiXCR, giving one entry per CDR3 protein. The data show around 300,000 distinct CDR3 sequences, roughly a quarter seen once. Study-wide results and caveats: In cases of identical TCR molecules sharing a barcode, highly expanded clone sizes could be underestimated. In naive cells, clones above 20 RNA copies held under 1% of molecules, whereas in effector cells they held over 97%.

V dropped 5 bases and J dropped 0 bases, with 26 bases sitting between them. The V gene's germline CDR1 is MDHEN and CDR2 SYDVKM. The CDR3 loop spans 19 amino acids. The sequence was obtained from a human donor in good health. Some libraries in this study had Jurkat cell RNA spiked in. Sequenced material: naive CD8+ T cells from blood, with Jurkat cell RNA spiked in. Subset here: FACS-sorted CD8+CD4-CCR7+CD45RA+ naive T cells. The chain links TRBV28 to TRBJ2-7; either TRBD1 or TRBD2 may supply D (6 bases each). CDR3 coding DNA: TGTGCCAGCAGTCTAGGCGGGGAGGTAGGGGGGTTTAGCTCCTACGAGCAGTACTTC. Its protein product is CASSLGGEVGGFSSYEQYF.